These T cell receptor beta chains were read from a single sample in a study of beta chain features in type 1 diabetes. Sequencing used immunoSEQ multiplex PCR; TCRdb keeps in-frame clones, though not all of them. The table shows approximately 380,000 clones, with over 12% occurring only once. What was sequenced was naive CD4+ T cells from blood. These receptors were obtained from a woman under 30 in good health. Both conserved end residues are part of each CDR3. A D gene is named only where the DNA matches it firmly. The listing skips clone size in some rows; elsewhere it reads once, few, many or a size class.

>TRBD1|TRBJ2-3|TRBV30|.
TGTGCCTGGAGTGTACGGGACAGCAACACAGATACGCAGTATTTT
CAWSVRDSNTDTQYF
>.|TRBJ1-2|TRBV6-5|.
TGTGCCAGCAGTTACTCGACAGCAAACTATGGCTACACCTTC
CASSYSTANYGYTF
>.|TRBJ2-5|TRBV29-1|few
TGCAGCGTTGTTCGCGAGGGTTTAAGAGAGCAGTACTTC
CSVVREGLREQYF
>.|TRBJ2-5|TRBV7-9|few
TGTGCCAGCAGCTTTAGTTCTACAGCGGGCCTACCCCAAGAGACCCAGTACTTC
CASSFSSTAGLPQETQYF
>TRBD1|TRBJ1-5|TRBV11-2|few
TGTGCCAGCAGCCTAGGGACAGGGGGTAATCAGCCCCAGCATTTT
CASSLGTGGNQPQHF
>TRBD1|TRBJ2-1|TRBV28|few
TGTGCCAGCCAGGGACAGGGGATCAATGAGCAGTTCTTC
CASQGQGINEQFF
>TRBD2|TRBJ2-2|TRBV7-6|.
TGTGCCAGCAGACTACCCCGAGGGACTAGCGGGAGCCCGAACACCGGGGAGCTGTTTTTT
CASRLPRGTSGSPNTGELFF
>TRBD2|TRBJ2-1|TRBV4-1|few
TGCGCCAGCAGCCAAGAAGGCGGGAGTACCTACAATGAGCAGTTCTTC
CASSQEGGSTYNEQFF
>TRBD1|TRBJ2-1|TRBV29-1|.
TGCAGCGCTGCCGGGACAGTAGACAATGAGCAGTTCTTC
CSAAGTVDNEQFF
>.|TRBJ1-1|TRBV5-1|few
TGCGCCAGCAGCTTGGCGACAGTGAACACTGAAGCTTTCTTT
CASSLATVNTEAFF
>.|TRBJ2-7|TRBV6-6|.
TGTGCCAGCAGTTACGATGGGGGAGGCTTTGACGAGCAGTACTTC
CASSYDGGGFDEQYF
>.|TRBJ1-2|TRBV4-1|few
TGCGCCAGCAGCCAAGATTTCACCCGACGGGGTAATGGCTACACCTTC
CASSQDFTRRGNGYTF